Below are 9 T cell receptor beta chains sequenced from a single sample in a study of T cell responses to AZD1222 COVID-19 vaccine. Libraries were prepared by immunoSEQ multiplex PCR; TCRdb keeps only in-frame clonotypes and omits some of them. The sample consists of 70,000 to 85,000 clones, under 90% of them appearing once. The sequences come from peripheral blood, collected 28 days after the second AZD1222 dose. The origin of the receptors is an adult who received the AZD1222 COVID-19 vaccine.

The chain couples TRBV19 to TRBJ1-5, with a possible D match to TRBD1 (6 bases). The germline V gene has CDR1 LNHDA and CDR2 SQIVND (reference sequence). This CDR3 has 17 residues. Trimming shortened V by 7 bases and J by 0 bases, and 19 bases separated the two germline ends. The CDR3 reads CASIPRGARYSNQPQHF. The CDR3 nucleotides are TGTGCCAGTATCCCCAGGGGCGCCAGATATAGCAATCAGCCCCAGCATTTT.

The rearrangement uses TRBV4-2 and TRBJ2-7; D is unresolved. V lost 0 bases and J 9 bases, leaving 15 bases between the germline ends. CDR3 size: 14 residues. CDR1 and CDR2 from the germline V gene are LGHNA and YNFKEQ. This CDR3 reads CASSQDGPLGWQYF. Written as DNA, the CDR3 is TGTGCCAGCAGCCAAGATGGGCCCCTGGGTTGGCAGTACTTC.

The V gene is TRBV28, the J gene TRBJ1-5, with D possibly TRBD1 on 5 matching bases. CDR3 length: 12 amino acids. Germline V gene lookup returns CDR1 MDHEN and CDR2 SYDVKM. Between the trimmed V and J ends, which lost 4 bases and 6 bases, there was a span of 7 bases. CDR3: CASSWGGQPQHF. The DNA of the CDR3 is TGTGCCAGCAGTTGGGGCGGTCAGCCCCAGCATTTT.

This sequence joins TRBV4-2 and TRBJ2-7; D perhaps matches TRBD2 (7 bases). This CDR3 is built from 15 residues. Germline V CDR1 and CDR2: LGHNA, YNFKEQ. The V and J ends lost 1 base and 6 bases respectively, with 16 bases between them. CDR3 in amino acids: CASSQGLRGGSEQYF. The CDR3 region has the DNA TGTGCCAGCAGCCAAGGCCTCAGGGGAGGGTCCGAGCAGTACTTC.

The rearrangement joins TRBV7-2 to TRBJ2-4; TRBD1 agrees at 7 bases. V lost 2 bases, J lost 8 bases, and 6 bases stayed unmatched. The CDR3 is 14 amino acids. Germline loops: CDR1 SGHTA, CDR2 FQGNSA. The CDR3 region is CASSLRGQGDIQYF. The CDR3 DNA reads as TGTGCCAGCAGCTTAAGGGGGCAGGGAGACATTCAGTACTTC.

The chain uses TRBV19 and TRBJ1-6; TRBD1 aligns across 9 bases. The CDR3 has 16 amino acids. Trimming took 0 bases from V and 13 from J; bases not matched to a gene: 10. The germline V gene has CDR1 LNHDA and CDR2 SQIVND (reference sequence). The CDR3 bases are TGTGCCAGTAGTATAGATCGGGAACAGGGGGCGAATCCCCTCCACTTT. This sequence encodes CASSIDREQGANPLHF.

The chain combines TRBV19 with TRBJ1-1; the D gene is possibly TRBD1 (5 bases). Trimming took 4 bases from V and 4 from J, leaving 16 bases between them. The CDR3 spans 15 residues. Per the germline V gene, CDR1 is LNHDA and CDR2 is SQIVND (reference sequence). CDR3 region: CASSTLRQYGTEAFF. In DNA form, the CDR3 reads TGTGCCAGTAGTACCCTTAGACAGTACGGCACTGAAGCTTTCTTT.

This clone turned up a few times. The CDR3 region has the DNA TGTGCCAGCAGTTTCGGACTAGCGGCATACGAGCAGTACTTC. This codes for CASSFGLAAYEQYF. The V call is TRBV6-5, the J call TRBJ2-7, with TRBD2 identical over 10 bases. In germline, CDR1 is MNHEY, CDR2 SVGAGI. The CDR3 length is 14 residues. The trim removed 4 bases at V and 4 bases at J, leaving 4 bases unmatched.

The CDR3 here is CAISVSGEDTEAFF. In DNA, the CDR3 is TGTGCCATCAGTGTATCAGGGGAGGACACTGAAGCTTTCTTT. This sequence joins TRBV10-3 and TRBJ1-1; perhaps TRBD1 as D (6 bases). Germline CDR1 is ENHRY and CDR2 is SYGVKD. The CDR3 loop spans 14 amino acids. The V and J ends lost 4 bases and 3 bases respectively, with 12 bases between them.